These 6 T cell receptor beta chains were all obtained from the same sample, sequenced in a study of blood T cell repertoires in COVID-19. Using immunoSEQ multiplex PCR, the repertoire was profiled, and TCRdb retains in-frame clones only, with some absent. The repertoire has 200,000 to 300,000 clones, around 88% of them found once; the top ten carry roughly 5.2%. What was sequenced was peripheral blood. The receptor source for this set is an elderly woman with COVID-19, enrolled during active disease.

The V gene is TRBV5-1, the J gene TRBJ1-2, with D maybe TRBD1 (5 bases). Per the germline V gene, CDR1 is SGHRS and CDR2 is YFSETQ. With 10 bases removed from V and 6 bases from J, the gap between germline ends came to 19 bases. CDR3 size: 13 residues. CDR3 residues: CARDRDGGDGYTF. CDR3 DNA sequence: TGCGCCCGCGACCGGGACGGGGGGGATGGCTACACCTTC.

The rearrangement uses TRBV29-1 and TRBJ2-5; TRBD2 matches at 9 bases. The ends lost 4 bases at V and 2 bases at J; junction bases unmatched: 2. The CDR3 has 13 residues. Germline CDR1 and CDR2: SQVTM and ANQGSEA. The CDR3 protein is CSVGRGGQETQYF. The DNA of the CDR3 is TGCAGCGTTGGGCGGGGGGGACAAGAGACCCAGTACTTC.

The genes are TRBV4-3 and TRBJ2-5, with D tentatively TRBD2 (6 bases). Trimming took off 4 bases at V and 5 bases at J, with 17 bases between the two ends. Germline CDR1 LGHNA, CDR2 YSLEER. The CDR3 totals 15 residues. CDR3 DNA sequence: TGCGCCAGCAGCCTTAACTCGGGGGTTGGCGAGACCCAGTACTTC. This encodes CASSLNSGVGETQYF.

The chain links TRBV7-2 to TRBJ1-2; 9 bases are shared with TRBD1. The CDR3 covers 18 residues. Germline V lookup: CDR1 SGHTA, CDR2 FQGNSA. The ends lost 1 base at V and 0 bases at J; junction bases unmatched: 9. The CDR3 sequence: CASSLGTGQGPTNYGYTF. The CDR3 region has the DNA TGTGCCAGCAGCTTAGGTACGGGACAGGGCCCCACTAACTATGGCTACACCTTC.

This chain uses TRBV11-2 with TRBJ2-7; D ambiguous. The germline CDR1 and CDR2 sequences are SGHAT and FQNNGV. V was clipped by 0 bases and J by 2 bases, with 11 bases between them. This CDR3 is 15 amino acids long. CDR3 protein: CASSLDGVGAYEQYV. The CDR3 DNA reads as TGTGCCAGCAGCTTAGATGGAGTCGGAGCCTACGAGCAGTACGTC.

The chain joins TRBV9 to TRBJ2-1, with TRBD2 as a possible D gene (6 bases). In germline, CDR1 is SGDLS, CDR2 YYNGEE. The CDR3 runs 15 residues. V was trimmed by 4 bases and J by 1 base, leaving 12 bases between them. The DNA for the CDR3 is TGTGCCAGCAGCCCTAGGAGCGGGTCCTACAATGAGCAGTTCTTC. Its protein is CASSPRSGSYNEQFF. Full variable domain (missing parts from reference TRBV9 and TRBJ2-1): DSGVTQTPKHLITATGQRVTLRCSPRSGDLSVYWYQQSLDQGLQFLIQYYNGEERAKGNILERFSAQQFPDLHSELNLSSLELGDSALYFCASSPRSGSYNEQFFGPGTRLTVL.